One and the same sample provided the 20 T cell receptor beta chains below, sequenced in a study of blood T cell repertoires in COVID-19. Profiled with immunoSEQ multiplex PCR; TCRdb holds only in-frame clones, not every one. The sample lists about 200,000 clones, about 85% occurring once. The specimen sequenced was PBMCs or T cells enriched from blood (not recorded which). The receptor source for this set is a man between 40 and 49 years old who had recovered from COVID-19.

The chain links TRBV7-2 to TRBJ2-1, with 16 positions matching TRBD2. Germline-derived CDR1 and CDR2 are SGHTA and FQGNSA. J gave up 9 bases and V 2 bases, and 10 bases lay outside the gene matches. This CDR3 has 18 residues. The CDR3 loop reads CASSLLPGLAGGPPEQFF. The DNA for the CDR3 is TGTGCCAGCAGCTTACTGCCGGGACTAGCGGGAGGGCCTCCTGAGCAGTTCTTC.

The V and J genes are TRBV28 and TRBJ1-3; TRBD1 matches 8 bases. The CDR3 loop spans 15 amino acids. With 6 bases clipped from V and 3 bases from J, the junction kept 7 bases outside the gene matches. CDR1 and CDR2 from the germline V gene are MDHEN and SYDVKM. The CDR3: CASSLQGAGGNTIYF. The CDR3 DNA reads as TGTGCCAGCAGCCTTCAGGGGGCAGGTGGAAACACCATATATTTT. Combining the CDR3 with reference TRBV28 and TRBJ1-3 gives the whole variable domain DVKVTQSSRYLVKRTGEKVFLECVQDMDHENMFWYRQDPGLGLRLIYFSYDVKMKEKGDIPEGYSVSREKKERFSLILESASTNQTSMYLCASSLQGAGGNTIYFGEGSWLTVV.

The V call is TRBV4-2, the J call TRBJ2-5; tentatively, D is TRBD2 (6 bases). Trimming cost V 3 bases and J 1 base, with 15 bases left between them. The length of the CDR3 is 16 residues. CDR1 and CDR2 from the germline V gene are LGHNA and YNFKEQ. Here the CDR3 reads CASSQVTSGVQETQYF. For the CDR3, the DNA is TGTGCCAGCAGCCAGGTAACCTCGGGGGTCCAAGAGACCCAGTACTTC.

The chain employs TRBV7-2 and TRBJ1-1; D may be TRBD1 (5 bases). Germline CDR1 and CDR2: SGHTA and FQGNSA. The CDR3 has 14 residues. The V and J ends lost 2 bases and 2 bases respectively, with 9 bases between them. The CDR3 reads CASSLNQGNTEAFF. The DNA of the CDR3 is TGTGCCAGCAGCTTAAATCAGGGAAACACTGAAGCTTTCTTT.

The CDR3 loop reads CASSGSASSYEQYF. The CDR3 DNA follows: TGTGCCAGCAGCGGTAGCGCAAGTTCCTACGAGCAGTACTTC. This chain links TRBV9 with TRBJ2-7; TRBD2 might be the D (5 bases). CDR3 length equals 14 residues. Germline V gene lookup returns CDR1 SGDLS and CDR2 YYNGEE. The V and J ends lost 3 bases and 1 base respectively, with 11 bases between them. Using reference TRBV9 and TRBJ2-7 for the parts outside the CDR3, the full variable domain is DSGVTQTPKHLITATGQRVTLRCSPRSGDLSVYWYQQSLDQGLQFLIQYYNGEERAKGNILERFSAQQFPDLHSELNLSSLELGDSALYFCASSGSASSYEQYFGPGTRLTVT.

CDR3 sequence: CASSLSASGDSSTDTQYF. In nucleotides, the CDR3 is TGTGCCAGCAGCTTAAGCGCTAGCGGGGACTCTAGCACAGATACGCAGTATTTT. The chain couples TRBV7-9 to TRBJ2-3, with 9 bases matching TRBD2. Trimming removed 2 bases from V and 0 bases from J; junction bases left unmatched: 9. Germline loops: CDR1 SEHNR, CDR2 FQNEAQ (reference sequence). The length of the CDR3 is 18 residues.

In DNA form, the CDR3 reads TGTGCCATCAGGACAGGGACAGATACGCAGTATTTT. Translated, it gives CAIRTGTDTQYF. The J gene is TRBJ2-3, the V gene TRBV10-3; 7 positions match TRBD1. Germline-derived CDR1 and CDR2 are ENHRY and SYGVKD. This CDR3 spans 12 amino acids. With V trimmed by 6 bases and J by 3 bases, 0 bases remained unmatched.

This chain connects TRBV7-2 to TRBJ2-7, with 7 bases that match TRBD2. Trimming cost V 2 bases and J 1 base; bases outside gene matches: 5. The germline gives CDR1 SGHTA, CDR2 FQGNSA. The CDR3 sequence is 15 residues long. The CDR3 nucleotides are TGTGCCAGCAGCTTACAATTCGGGGGGTCCTACGAGCAGTACTTC. Encoded protein: CASSLQFGGSYEQYF.

The rearrangement links TRBV29-1 to TRBJ1-2, with TRBD1 matching 7 bases. V lost 7 bases and J lost 5; bases outside the gene matches: 7. Germline CDR1 SQVTM, CDR2 ANQGSEA. The CDR3 length is 12 residues. The CDR3 here is CSGGGAGYGYTF. For the CDR3, the DNA is TGCAGCGGAGGGGGCGCGGGGTATGGCTACACCTTC.

The genes are TRBV27 and TRBJ2-7, with D possibly TRBD1 on 6 matching bases. Germline assignment: CDR1 MNHEY and CDR2 SMNVEV (reference sequence). The CDR3 totals 15 residues. V lost 5 bases to trimming and J lost 5 bases, with 19 bases between them. The CDR3 nucleotides read TGTGCCAGCAGTAACCCCTCCAGGGGCGCCCACGAGCAGTACTTC. This encodes CASSNPSRGAHEQYF.

The V call is TRBV10-3, the J call TRBJ1-6, with TRBD1 matching over 7 bases. The CDR3 totals 14 residues. Germline V gene data show CDR1 as ENHRY and CDR2 as SYGVKD. V lost 6 bases and J lost 6; bases outside the gene matches: 5. DNA of the CDR3: TGTGCCATCAGAGGACAGGAAACTAATTCACCCCTCCACTTT. This gives the protein CAIRGQETNSPLHF.

This rearrangement joins TRBV30 to TRBJ1-5; weak D call: TRBD1 (5 bases). Between the trimmed V and J ends, which lost 4 bases and 2 bases, there was a span of 24 bases. The germline CDR1 and CDR2 sequences are GTSNPN and SVGIG (reference sequence). The CDR3 length is 18 residues. The CDR3 DNA reads TGTGCCTGGACATCCGGGCAGGATCCAGGGATGGGCAATCAGCCCCAGCATTTT. Residues: CAWTSGQDPGMGNQPQHF.

The rearrangement joins TRBV30 to TRBJ2-2; D is ambiguous. Between the trimmed V and J ends, which lost 2 bases and 1 base, there was a span of 5 bases. The CDR3 extends over 13 amino acids. Germline CDR1 is GTSNPN and CDR2 is SVGIG (reference sequence). In nucleotides, the CDR3 is TGTGCCTGGAGTCCCCAGAACACCGGGGAGCTGTTTTTT. This sequence encodes CAWSPQNTGELFF.

V is TRBV14 and J is TRBJ1-2; D not resolved. The CDR3 is 13 amino acids. Germline CDR1 SGHDN, CDR2 FVKESK. V gave up 4 bases and J gave up 6 bases, with 12 bases separating them. DNA for the CDR3: TGTGCCAGCAGCCGAGGGCCCGCTGATGGCTACACCTTC. Translated, it gives CASSRGPADGYTF.

The J gene is TRBJ2-2, the V gene TRBV4-1; possibly TRBD2 for D (6 bases). Germline V gives CDR1 MGHRA, CDR2 YSYEKL. This CDR3 has 15 amino acids. The V end was cut by 7 bases, the J end by 3 bases, with 15 bases between. CDR3 protein: CASTPREYDTGELFF. The CDR3 coding sequence is TGCGCCAGCACCCCCCGGGAGTATGACACCGGGGAGCTGTTTTTT.

The V call is TRBV7-3, the J call TRBJ2-7; D is undetermined. V was pared by 3 bases and J by 6 bases, with 9 bases between. CDR1 is SGHTA, CDR2 FQGTGA, per germline. CDR3 length equals 12 residues. CDR3 sequence: CASSFTGFEQYF. Written as DNA, the CDR3 is TGTGCCAGCAGCTTTACCGGGTTCGAGCAGTACTTC.

This rearrangement joins TRBV18 to TRBJ1-6, with a possible D match to TRBD1 (6 bases). V shed 3 bases and J shed 5 bases, with 8 bases lying between them. CDR3 length equals 14 residues. The germline gives CDR1 KGHSH, CDR2 LQKENI. CDR3 nucleotides: TGTGCCAGCTCACCGGCAGGGGATAATTCACCCCTCCACTTT. Amino acid sequence: CASSPAGDNSPLHF.

The chain employs TRBV11-3 and TRBJ1-2; unclear D gene. Trimming cost V 3 bases and J 4 bases, with 15 bases left between them. This CDR3 region has 15 residues. Looked up from germline, CDR1 is SGHNT and CDR2 is YENEEA. The CDR3 protein is CASSFSVEEVYGYTF. The CDR3 DNA sequence: TGTGCCAGCAGCTTCAGCGTGGAGGAAGTCTATGGCTACACCTTC. Filled out from reference TRBV11-3 and TRBJ1-2, the complete variable domain reads EAGVVQSPRYKIIEKKQPVAFWCNPISGHNTLYWYLQNLGQGPELLIRYENEEAVDDSQLPKDRFSAERLKGVDSTLKIQPAELGDSAVYLCASSFSVEEVYGYTFGSGTRLTVV.

The V and J genes are TRBV2 and TRBJ1-5, with unresolved D. The CDR3 length is 14 residues. V gave up 2 bases and J gave up 4 bases, with 9 bases separating them. The germline V gene has CDR1 SNHLY and CDR2 FYNNEI. The chain's CDR3 is CASSEMATNQPQHF. Here the CDR3 DNA reads TGTGCCAGCAGTGAAATGGCGACTAATCAGCCCCAGCATTTT. The whole variable domain, remainder taken from reference TRBV2 and TRBJ1-5, is EPEVTQTPSHQVTQMGQEVILRCVPISNHLYFYWYRQILGQKVEFLVSFYNNEISEKSEIFDDQFSVERPDGSNFTLKIRSTKLEDSAMYFCASSEMATNQPQHFGDGTRLSIL.

V is TRBV11-2 and J is TRBJ2-3; D not certain. The length of the CDR3 is 12 residues. Germline V gene data show CDR1 as SGHAT and CDR2 as FQNNGV. With 1 base removed from V and 9 bases from J, the gap between germline ends came to 8 bases. The CDR3 sequence is CASSLGSQTQYF. CDR3 coding DNA: TGTGCCAGCAGCTTAGGGAGTCAGACGCAGTATTTT. Using reference TRBV11-2 and TRBJ2-3 for the parts outside the CDR3, the full variable domain is EAGVAQSPRYKIIEKRQSVAFWCNPISGHATLYWYQQILGQGPKLLIQFQNNGVVDDSQLPKDRFSAERLKGVDSTLKIQPAKLEDSAVYLCASSLGSQTQYFGPGTRLTVL.